The 18 T cell receptor beta chains below all came from one sample that was sequenced in a study of T cell repertoires in cytomegalovirus infection. TCRdb used MiXCR to reprocess the reads, holding one entry per CDR3 protein. The data contain roughly 46,000 distinct CDR3 sequences, roughly 18% of them singletons. The antigens of these receptors remain unknown. This specimen consisted of CD8+ T cells from cultured PBMCs, obtained from culture after CMV antigen stimulation. The receptors shown here come from a human donor in good health (CMV status not recorded). Some clones in this sample may be carry-over from other donors' samples.

This clonotype was counted ten times or more. The V call is TRBV12-3 or TRBV12-4, the J call TRBJ2-2; D remains unclear. With 7 bases removed from V and 6 bases from J, the gap between germline ends came to 9 bases. The CDR3 covers 12 residues. The CDR3, as DNA: TGTGCCAGCAAGACTTTCCCCGGGGAGCTGTTTTTT. Its protein is CASKTFPGELFF.

The chain has TRBV19 and TRBJ1-2, with a tentative D call TRBD1 (5 bases). The CDR3 contains 14 residues. Trimming removed 8 bases from V and 3 bases from J, with 16 bases in between. Germline CDR1 and CDR2: LNHDA and SQIVND (reference sequence). CDR3 coding DNA: TGTGCCAGTTCTTATACCGGGACCCACTATGGCTACACCTTC. Translating it yields CASSYTGTHYGYTF.

This clonotype was seen a handful of times. The CDR3: CATSRVRDRGDGYTF. CDR3 sequence (DNA): TGTGCCACCAGCAGAGTCCGGGACAGGGGGGATGGCTACACCTTC. The chain uses TRBV15 and TRBJ1-2, with 11 bases identical to TRBD1. Germline loops: CDR1 LNHNV, CDR2 YYDKDF (reference sequence). The CDR3 runs to 15 residues. Trimming at V came to 1 base and at J to 6 bases, leaving 4 bases not matched to a gene. Variable domain in full (rest from reference TRBV15 and TRBJ1-2): DAMVIQNPRYQVTQFGKPVTLSCSQTLNHNVMYWYQQKSSQAPKLLFHYYDKDFNNEADTPDNFQSRRPNTSFCFLDIRSPGLGDTAMYLCATSRVRDRGDGYTFGSGTRLTVV.

This clonotype was recorded a few times. The gene calls are TRBV11-2 and TRBJ2-1; D perhaps matches TRBD1 (5 bases). This CDR3 comprises 13 residues. V was cut by 1 base and J by 6 bases, with 7 bases left in between. Germline V lookup: CDR1 SGHAT, CDR2 FQNNGV. The CDR3 DNA sequence: TGTGCCAGCAGCTTAGGCACAGGCAATGAGCAGTTCTTC. Protein product: CASSLGTGNEQFF.

This clonotype turned up a few times. The chain is built from TRBV7-9 and TRBJ1-1; TRBD1 agrees at 9 bases. V lost 6 bases, J lost 5 bases, and 7 bases stayed unmatched. Germline V CDR1 and CDR2: SEHNR, FQNEAQ (reference sequence). The CDR3 is 14 amino acids. CDR3 loop: CASRRTGEGTEAFF. CDR3 nucleotide sequence: TGTGCCAGCAGGAGGACAGGGGAAGGGACTGAAGCTTTCTTT.

The CDR3 coding sequence is TGCGCCAGCAGCCAAGAGGGGGGCGGCTCCTACAATGAGCAGTTCTTC. This gives the protein CASSQEGGGSYNEQFF. J is TRBJ2-1 and V is TRBV4-1; tentatively, D is TRBD1 or TRBD2 (6 bases each). CDR1 MGHRA and CDR2 YSYEKL come from the germline V gene. V was trimmed by 0 bases and J by 0 bases, leaving 9 bases between them. This CDR3 is 16 amino acids long.

The sample holds a few counts of this clonotype. The V call is TRBV11-3, the J call TRBJ1-1, with D unclear. Trimming left V 1 base short and J 1 base short, with 7 bases between. Germline V gives CDR1 SGHNT, CDR2 YENEEA. The CDR3 sequence is 14 residues long. The CDR3 region has the DNA TGTGCCAGCAGCTTAGGAGGTCAGAACACTGAAGCTTTCTTT. Amino acids: CASSLGGQNTEAFF.

This clonotype has a count of ten or more. The genes are TRBV7-9 and TRBJ1-1; D gene uncertain. The V end was cut by 5 bases, the J end by 11 bases, with 15 bases between. The germline V gene has CDR1 SEHNR and CDR2 FQNEAQ (reference sequence). The length of the CDR3 is 12 residues. The CDR3 here is CASSPLEGLAFF. The CDR3 DNA is TGTGCCAGCAGCCCTCTTGAAGGGCTCGCTTTCTTT.

As regards this clonotype: The junction does not match germline at one end; this may be a read error. The chain recombines TRBV6-2 or TRBV6-3 with TRBJ2-7, with D possibly being TRBD2 (6 bases). CDR3 length equals 11 residues. Looked up from germline, CDR1 is MNHEY and CDR2 is SVGEGT. CDR3 residues: CTSSGSLEQYF. CDR3 bases: TGTACCAGCAGCGGGTCTCTCGAGCAGTACTTC.

There are a few counts of this clonotype. The chain links TRBV27 to TRBJ2-7; 10 positions agree with TRBD1. The germline CDR1 and CDR2 sequences are MNHEY and SMNVEV (reference sequence). The CDR3 totals 15 residues. V dropped 3 bases and J dropped 5; count of bases not matched to a gene: 7. The CDR3 DNA sequence: TGTGCCAGCAGTTTCCTTCCGACAGGGGGCCACGAGCAGTACTTC. Protein product: CASSFLPTGGHEQYF.

V usage is TRBV6-2 or TRBV6-3 and J usage is TRBJ2-3; 11 bases match TRBD2. The germline V gene has CDR1 MNHEY and CDR2 SVGEGT. V trimming: 7 bases; J trimming: 3 bases; junction bases outside the gene matches: 15. CDR3 size: 18 residues. The CDR3 DNA reads as TGTGCCAGCACCGAGGGGGTTCTAGCGGGAGGAGATACAGATACGCAGTATTTT. Translating gives CASTEGVLAGGDTDTQYF.

In its sample, this clonotype is medium-sized. The J gene is TRBJ2-1, the V gene TRBV19; TRBD2 matches at 7 bases. The CDR3 runs to 15 residues. V was clipped by 1 base and J by 4 bases; unmatched bases: 4. Germline-derived CDR1 and CDR2 are LNHDA and SQIVND (reference sequence). Here the CDR3 DNA reads TGTGCCAGTAGTATAGCTAGCGGAGAATACAATGAGCAGTTCTTC. This encodes CASSIASGEYNEQFF.

This clonotype was observed at least ten times. V and J are TRBV6-2 or TRBV6-3 and TRBJ2-2; D might be TRBD1 (5 bases). Germline CDR1 and CDR2: MNHEY and SVGEGT. Trimming pared 2 bases from V and 0 bases from J, leaving 7 bases between. The CDR3 length is 15 residues. The DNA for the CDR3 is TGTGCCAGCAGTTACAGGGGCGCGAACACCGGGGAGCTGTTTTTT. Translated, it gives CASSYRGANTGELFF.

The J gene is TRBJ2-5, the V gene TRBV4-1; D remains unclear. Germline CDR1 reads MGHRA; CDR2 reads YSYEKL. V lost 0 bases, J lost 5 bases, and 4 bases lay in between. CDR3 length equals 12 residues. The CDR3 nucleotides read TGCGCCAGCAGCCAAGATCACGAGACCCAGTACTTC. Translation: CASSQDHETQYF.

The V and J genes are TRBV28 and TRBJ2-7, with 9 bases that match TRBD1. CDR1 is MDHEN, CDR2 SYDVKM, per germline. Trimming took 7 bases from V and 3 from J; bases not matched to a gene: 10. The CDR3 loop spans 15 amino acids. The CDR3 nucleotides read TGTGCCAGCACCGGAACCGGGACAGGGCTCTACGAGCAGTACTTC. This sequence encodes CASTGTGTGLYEQYF.

This clonotype was seen a handful of times. The V gene is TRBV7-6, the J gene TRBJ2-2; perhaps TRBD2 as D (6 bases). From germline, CDR1 is SGHVS and CDR2 FNYEAQ. Trimming took off 2 bases at V and 0 bases at J, with 10 bases between the two ends. The CDR3 totals 16 residues. The CDR3 DNA sequence: TGTGCCAGCAGCTTAAGGGGACTCACGAACACCGGGGAGCTGTTTTTT. Translating gives CASSLRGLTNTGELFF.

This clonotype was recorded a few times. The chain carries TRBV4-3 and TRBJ2-7; D is uncertain. Germline V gene data show CDR1 as LGHNA and CDR2 as YSLEER. V was pared by 0 bases and J by 0 bases, with 6 bases between. The CDR3 runs 14 residues. CDR3 nucleotides: TGCGCCAGCAGCCAAGATGCAGGCTCCTACGAGCAGTACTTC. Amino acids: CASSQDAGSYEQYF.

A few counts support this clonotype. V usage is TRBV6-5 and J usage is TRBJ1-2; 7 bases align to TRBD1. CDR1 MNHEY and CDR2 SVGAGI come from the germline V gene. V gave up 0 bases and J gave up 4 bases; unmatched junction bases: 8. The CDR3 has 16 amino acids. In DNA form, the CDR3 reads TGTGCCAGCAGTTACTCTGGGCAGGGGGGATTCTATGGCTACACCTTC. Protein: CASSYSGQGGFYGYTF.